The T cell receptor beta chain under discussion was sequenced for a study of CD8+CD57+ T cells in acquired aplastic anemia. Study-wide context: Each DNA sample taken from sorted CD4+ and CD8+ cells came to around 2.9 ug on average.

This clonotype was counted many times. Its antigen remains unknown. The template for TCR beta VDJ and CDR3 sequence profiling was genomic DNA. A single record per CDR3 protein comes from TCRdb applying MiXCR to the reads. The sample records hundreds of thousands of distinct CDR3 sequences, around 30% being singletons. Study findings and constraints: CD8+ Simpson's diversity in patients was not significantly different from that in controls.

Only patients with CD8+CD57+ cell expansion on flow cytometry were chosen for sequencing. Severe acquired aplastic anemia affected all patients. No therapy was given to patients before blood sampling. The sequenced sample was sorted CD4+, CD8+, or CD8+CD57+ T cells (not recorded which) from PBMCs. The sequence derives from a human donor with aplastic anemia.

The CDR3 nucleotides read TGTGCCAGCAGTGAAGAGTCCCTGGCCACAGATACGCAGTATTTT. Translated: CASSEESLATDTQYF. The V and J genes are TRBV2 and TRBJ2-3; unclear D gene. CDR3 size: 15 residues. Germline V CDR1 and CDR2: SNHLY, FYNNEI. V lost 1 base and J lost 2, with 10 bases in between.